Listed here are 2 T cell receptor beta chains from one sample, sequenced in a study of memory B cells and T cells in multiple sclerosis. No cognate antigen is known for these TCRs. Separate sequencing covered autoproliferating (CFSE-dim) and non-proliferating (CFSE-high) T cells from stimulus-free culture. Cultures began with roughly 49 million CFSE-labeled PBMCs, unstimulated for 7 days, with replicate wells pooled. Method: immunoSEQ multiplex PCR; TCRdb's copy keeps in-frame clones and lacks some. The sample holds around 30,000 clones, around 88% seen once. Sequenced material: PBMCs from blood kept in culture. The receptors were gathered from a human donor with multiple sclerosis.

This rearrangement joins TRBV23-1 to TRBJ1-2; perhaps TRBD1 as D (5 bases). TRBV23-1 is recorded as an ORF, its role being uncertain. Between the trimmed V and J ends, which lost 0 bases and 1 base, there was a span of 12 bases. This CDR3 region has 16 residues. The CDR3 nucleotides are TGCGCCAGCAGTCAATCCGGCAGGGCCTATAACTATGGCTACACCTTC. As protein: CASSQSGRAYNYGYTF.

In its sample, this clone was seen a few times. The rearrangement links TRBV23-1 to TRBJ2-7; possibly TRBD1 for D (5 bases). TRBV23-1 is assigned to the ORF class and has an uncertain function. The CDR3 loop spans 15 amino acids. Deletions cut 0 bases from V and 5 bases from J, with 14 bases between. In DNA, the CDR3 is TGCGCCAGCAGTCAATCCCGTAACAGGCTTAACGAGCAGTACTTC. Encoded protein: CASSQSRNRLNEQYF.